What follows are 26 T cell receptor beta chains derived from one specimen sequenced in a study of blood T cell repertoires in COVID-19. Assay: immunoSEQ multiplex PCR; the TCRdb copy retains only in-frame clones and omits some. Among 100,000 to 150,000 clones listed, more than 75% were seen once. The specimen was peripheral blood. The origin of the receptors is a man aged 55 to 70 with acute or convalescent COVID-19.

V gene TRBV19 combines with J gene TRBJ2-1, with 9 bases aligning to TRBD2. CDR1 is LNHDA, CDR2 SQIVND, per germline (reference sequence). Trimming cost V 5 bases and J 3 bases; bases outside gene matches: 8. The CDR3 extends over 16 amino acids. In DNA, the CDR3 is TGTGCCAGTAGTGCCTTAGCGGGAGTCGGCTACAATGAGCAGTTCTTC. Its translation is CASSALAGVGYNEQFF.

The genes are TRBV4-2 and TRBJ1-2; D is uncertain. Trimming took 1 base from V and 3 from J, leaving 12 bases between them. Germline CDR1 reads LGHNA; CDR2 reads YNFKEQ. The CDR3 length is 15 residues. CDR3 DNA sequence: TGTGCCAGCAGCCAAGTGCCCTCTACTGACTATGGCTACACCTTC. Encoded protein: CASSQVPSTDYGYTF.

The CDR3 DNA follows: TGTGCCAGCAGCTTGAACACGTTTAATCAGCCCCAGCATTTT. Protein sequence: CASSLNTFNQPQHF. V and J are TRBV27 and TRBJ1-5; D not resolved. Germline V CDR1 and CDR2: MNHEY, SMNVEV (reference sequence). Trimming took off 6 bases at V and 4 bases at J, with 13 bases between the two ends. The CDR3 runs to 14 residues.

The chain recombines TRBV5-1 with TRBJ2-5, with TRBD1 matching over 8 bases. The V segment lost 4 bases and the J segment 5 bases; nucleotides outside the gene matches: 4. The CDR3 has 13 residues. Looked up from germline, CDR1 is SGHRS and CDR2 is YFSETQ. The CDR3, as DNA: TGCGCCAGCAGCGGGGACAGGCGGGAGACCCAGTACTTC. Translation: CASSGDRRETQYF.

A remark on this clone: Germline and junction disagree at one end, which may indicate a read error. Different DNA sequences within this sample yield the same CDR3. The V call is TRBV28, the J call TRBJ2-5; TRBD2 matches 7 bases. The CDR3 sequence is 16 residues long. Germline-derived CDR1 and CDR2 are MDHEN and SYDVKM. The CDR3 region is CASSSPLGGSVETQYF. For the CDR3, the DNA is TGTGCCAGCAGTTCGCCCTTAGGCGGGAGCGTAGAGACCCAATACTTC.

The chain links TRBV3-1 (or the pseudogene TRBV3-2) to TRBJ1-2; tentative D call: TRBD1 (6 bases). This CDR3 has 14 amino acids. Trimming removed 3 bases from V and 6 bases from J, with 14 bases in between. Germline CDR1 is LGHDT and CDR2 is YNNKEL (reference sequence). This CDR3 is CASSHLDRPNGYTF. The CDR3 DNA reads as TGTGCCAGCAGCCACCTGGACAGACCAAATGGCTACACCTTC.

The J gene is TRBJ2-5, the V gene TRBV4-3; perhaps TRBD2 as D (6 bases). V was cut by 0 bases and J by 5 bases, with 19 bases left in between. CDR3 length equals 17 residues. Germline-derived CDR1 and CDR2 are LGHNA and YSLEER. DNA for the CDR3: TGCGCCAGCAGCCAAGAAAGAGCGGGCGGCCTGGGGGAGACCCAGTACTTC. Translation: CASSQERAGGLGETQYF.

The chain uses TRBV5-1 and TRBJ2-1; perhaps TRBD2 as D (5 bases). Looked up from germline, CDR1 is SGHRS and CDR2 is YFSETQ. This CDR3 region has 16 residues. V gave up 0 bases and J gave up 1 base, with 11 bases separating them. In nucleotides, the CDR3 is TGCGCCAGCAGCTTGGCGGAGGAAGGGTCCTACAATGAGCAGTTCTTC. Its protein product is CASSLAEEGSYNEQFF.

V is TRBV19 and J is TRBJ1-1; no clear D gene. Germline CDR1 and CDR2: LNHDA and SQIVND (reference sequence). V lost 6 bases and J lost 5, with 13 bases in between. This CDR3 is 13 amino acids long. As DNA, the CDR3 is TGTGCCAGTAGGCAGGCGGGATGGACTGAAGCTTTCTTT. Amino acid sequence: CASRQAGWTEAFF.

This chain uses TRBV19 with TRBJ1-1; 11 bases are shared with TRBD1. Germline lookup yields CDR1 LNHDA and CDR2 SQIVND (reference sequence). The CDR3 has 16 amino acids. V lost 4 bases to trimming and J lost 0 bases; unmatched junction nucleotides: 4. As DNA, the CDR3 is TGTGCCAGTAGTACCCGGGACAGGGGGATGAACACTGAAGCTTTCTTT. It encodes CASSTRDRGMNTEAFF.

The CDR3 DNA is TGTGCCAGCAGCTTTGGGGTACTAGCCAATGAGCAGTTCTTC. It is translated as CASSFGVLANEQFF. The chain carries TRBV28 and TRBJ2-1; tentatively, D is TRBD2 (6 bases). The CDR3 totals 14 residues. Germline loops: CDR1 MDHEN, CDR2 SYDVKM. V lost 6 bases and J 6 bases, leaving 15 bases between the germline ends.

J is TRBJ1-1 and V is TRBV10-3; 10 nucleotides agree with TRBD1. This CDR3 contains 13 residues. J lost 5 bases, V lost 8 bases, and 5 bases had no gene match. CDR1 ENHRY and CDR2 SYGVKD come from the germline V gene. This CDR3 reads CAIRRDRGTEAFF. The CDR3 DNA reads TGTGCCATCCGCCGGGACAGGGGAACTGAAGCTTTCTTT.

The chain recombines TRBV10-1 with TRBJ2-2; 8 bases align to TRBD2. The CDR3 length is 16 residues. Unmatched junction bases numbered 5, after V lost 5 bases and J lost 0 bases. From germline, CDR1 is WNHNN and CDR2 SYGVQD (reference sequence). DNA for the CDR3: TGCGCCAGCAGTCCTAGCGGGCTATCGAACACCGGGGAGCTGTTTTTT. Its protein is CASSPSGLSNTGELFF.

This clone has a single count. The chain uses TRBV6-5 and TRBJ2-7; D may be TRBD1 (5 bases). This CDR3 spans 12 amino acids. Germline CDR1 MNHEY, CDR2 SVGAGI. V lost 6 bases to trimming and J lost 6 bases, with 12 bases between them. The CDR3 DNA reads as TGTGCCAGCAGCGGCGACAGCCCCGAGCAGTACTTC. Protein: CASSGDSPEQYF.

The gene calls are TRBV10-3 and TRBJ2-7, with D uncertain. CDR1 is ENHRY, CDR2 SYGVKD, per germline. V was shortened by 3 bases and J by 4 bases, with 19 bases between the two germline ends. The CDR3 runs to 16 residues. The CDR3 DNA reads as TGTGCCATCAGTGACTTGGCCGGGTCTCGTGTTTACGAGCAGTACTTC. It encodes CAISDLAGSRVYEQYF.

The chain couples TRBV19 to TRBJ2-2; TRBD1 agrees at 8 bases. Germline CDR1 LNHDA, CDR2 SQIVND (reference sequence). CDR3 length equals 15 residues. J was trimmed by 7 bases and V by 5 bases; bases with no gene match: 9. CDR3 sequence reads: CASSPLDRDGGELFF. CDR3 nucleotides: TGTGCCAGTAGTCCCCTGGACAGGGATGGCGGGGAGCTGTTTTTT.

This chain uses TRBV10-3 with TRBJ2-4; 13 bases match TRBD2. CDR1 is ENHRY, CDR2 SYGVKD, per germline. The CDR3 runs to 18 residues. V was pared by 2 bases and J by 0 bases, with 4 bases of the junction left unmatched. The CDR3 region has the DNA TGTGCCATCAGTGAGGGACTAGCGGGAGTGGGAGCCAAAAACATTCAGTACTTC. Residues: CAISEGLAGVGAKNIQYF.

By proportion, this clone is medium-sized. The CDR3 DNA follows: TGTGCCAGCAGTTACAGCGCTACCAGGGAGGGGCAGTACTTC. Protein product: CASSYSATREGQYF. This rearrangement joins TRBV6-6 to TRBJ2-7; TRBD2 aligns across 7 bases. Germline V gene sequence: CDR1 MNHNY, CDR2 SVGAGI (reference sequence). The CDR3 is 14 amino acids. The V and J ends lost 2 bases and 9 bases, in that order; junction bases with no gene match: 10.

V gene TRBV14 combines with J gene TRBJ1-6, with 10 positions matching TRBD1. The V gene's germline CDR1 is SGHDN and CDR2 FVKESK. V lost 9 bases, J lost 8 bases, and 4 bases stayed unmatched. The CDR3 is 13 amino acids. The CDR3 DNA reads as TGTGCCAGTTCGGGACAGGGGCATTCACCCCTCCACTTT. It is translated as CASSGQGHSPLHF.

The chain has TRBV4-1 and TRBJ1-2; the D gene is possibly TRBD1 (6 bases). The germline gives CDR1 MGHRA, CDR2 YSYEKL. The length of the CDR3 is 15 residues. V was shortened by 3 bases and J by 0 bases, with 11 bases between the two germline ends. For the CDR3, the DNA is TGCGCCAGCAGCCAGACGACAGGCTCTAACTATGGCTACACCTTC. It yields the protein CASSQTTGSNYGYTF.

The chain has TRBV30 and TRBJ1-2; D call uncertain. The CDR3 runs 11 residues. The germline V gene has CDR1 GTSNPN and CDR2 SVGIG (reference sequence). V was shortened by 1 base and J by 8 bases, with 8 bases between the two germline ends. The CDR3 DNA follows: TGTGCCTGGAGTGGGGCCTCGGGCTACACCTTC. Its protein product is CAWSGASGYTF.

The rearrangement joins TRBV5-1 to TRBJ1-1; no firm D call. The V end lost 1 base, the J end lost 1 base, and 8 bases lay between the germline ends. The CDR3 spans 14 residues. Germline CDR1 reads SGHRS; CDR2 reads YFSETQ. CDR3 bases: TGCGCCAGCAGCTTGTCCGCAGGGAACACTGAAGCTTTCTTT. This sequence encodes CASSLSAGNTEAFF.

The V call is TRBV5-6, the J call TRBJ1-2; D is ambiguous. The CDR3 has 12 residues. The germline gives CDR1 SGHDT, CDR2 YYEEEE. The V end lost 3 bases, the J end lost 4 bases, and 7 bases lay between the germline ends. The CDR3 DNA follows: TGTGCCAGCAGCTCCCCCGGCTATGGCTACACCTTC. Translation: CASSSPGYGYTF.

The chain employs TRBV7-8 and TRBJ2-5; 11 bases line up with TRBD2. Germline V gene sequence: CDR1 SGHVS, CDR2 FQNEAQ. V shed 5 bases and J 4 bases; nucleotides not matched to a gene: 6. The CDR3 is made up of 15 amino acids. In DNA form, the CDR3 reads TGTGCCAGCAGCCCCCGACTAGCGGGAAGAGAGACCCAGTACTTC. It codes for CASSPRLAGRETQYF.

The CDR3 spells CASSAGARGYTF. Here the CDR3 DNA reads TGTGCCAGCAGCGCAGGGGCAAGAGGCTACACCTTC. The chain uses TRBV5-4 and TRBJ1-2; the D gene is possibly TRBD1 (6 bases). Deletions cut 4 bases from V and 8 bases from J, with 12 bases between. Looked up from germline, CDR1 is SGHNT and CDR2 is YYREEE (reference sequence). The CDR3 is made up of 12 amino acids. The entire variable domain, with the rest obtained from reference TRBV5-4 and TRBJ1-2, is as follows: ETGVTQSPTHLIKTRGQQVTLRCSSQSGHNTVSWYQQALGQGPQFIFQYYREEENGRGNFPPRFSGLQFPNYSSELNVNALELDDSALYLCASSAGARGYTFGSGTRLTVV.

The chain carries TRBV18 and TRBJ1-1; a weak D match, TRBD1 (5 bases). This CDR3 is 13 amino acids long. Trimming left V 3 bases short and J 1 base short, with 6 bases between. Germline V gene data show CDR1 as KGHSH and CDR2 as LQKENI. CDR3 DNA: TGTGCCAGCTCACCGGACAAGAACACTGAAGCTTTCTTT. This translates into CASSPDKNTEAFF.